The clone carrying this T cell receptor (beta chain) was seen once. CDR3 length: 16 residues. Germline V gives CDR1 ENHRY, CDR2 SYGVKD. V lost 7 bases and J lost 7; bases outside the gene matches: 9. The data derive from a study of blood T cell repertoires in COVID-19. Study-wide background: Sites across the United States, Italy and Spain contributed samples from acute and convalescent COVID-19. In each case, the material was cDNA or gDNA derived from T cells, B-cell-depleted T cells, or PBMCs.

Original processing notes: For nucleated cells, counts were estimated from reference gene primer amplification. Clones were sequenced by immunoSEQ multiplex PCR, and TCRdb holds only the in-frame ones, with some missing. The V and J calls and clone size are taken from that table; D and trimming were inferred from the DNA. The sample lists some 90,000 clones, around 67% occurring once. This chain links TRBV10-3 with TRBJ1-6; TRBD1 matches 11 bases. Sequenced material: peripheral blood. The sequence was obtained from a woman between 55 and 75 years old in a cohort sampled during active or convalescent COVID-19. This chain's CDR3 is CAIIGTGGEYNSPLHF. DNA of the CDR3: TGTGCCATCATCGGGACAGGGGGGGAATACAATTCACCCCTCCACTTT.